Below are 28 T cell receptor beta chains sequenced from a single sample in a study of T cell responses to AZD1222 COVID-19 vaccine. Assay used: immunoSEQ multiplex PCR; TCRdb lists only in-frame clones, some missing. The sample yields more than 150,000 clones, over 90% seen once. The sequencing used peripheral blood, collected 28 days after the second AZD1222 dose. These receptors were taken from an adult who received the AZD1222 COVID-19 vaccine.

The chain uses TRBV7-2 and TRBJ1-2; 8 positions agree with TRBD1. Germline values: CDR1 SGHTA, CDR2 FQGNSA. The CDR3 sequence is 18 residues long. V shed 5 bases and J 4 bases; nucleotides not matched to a gene: 18. This CDR3 reads CASSPSGQGLGQGYGYTF. CDR3 in DNA: TGTGCCAGCAGCCCCTCCGGACAGGGATTGGGGCAGGGCTATGGCTACACCTTC.

The J gene is TRBJ1-3, the V gene TRBV27; 8 bases match TRBD1. CDR3 length: 14 residues. Germline V CDR1 and CDR2: MNHEY, SMNVEV (reference sequence). The ends lost 6 bases at V and 8 bases at J; junction bases unmatched: 9. In DNA, the CDR3 is TGTGCCAGCAGCAAGACAGGGGATGGGGACACCATATATTTT. Translated, it gives CASSKTGDGDTIYF.

V and J are TRBV10-2 and TRBJ2-5, with no clear D. CDR1 and CDR2 (germline): WSHSY, SAAADI. The CDR3 runs 12 residues. V was trimmed by 4 bases and J by 1 base, leaving 4 bases between them. This chain's CDR3 is CASSARQETQYF. The CDR3, as DNA: TGCGCCAGCAGTGCCCGCCAAGAGACCCAGTACTTC.

The rearrangement links TRBV5-1 to TRBJ2-3; D tentatively fits TRBD1 or TRBD2 (5 bases each). The V end lost 0 bases, the J end lost 6 bases, and 11 bases lay between the germline ends. CDR1 and CDR2 (germline): SGHRS, YFSETQ. This CDR3 region has 14 residues. The chain's CDR3 is CASSLALGTDTQYF. The CDR3 DNA is TGCGCCAGCAGCTTGGCCCTGGGGACCGATACGCAGTATTTT.

The V and J genes are TRBV20-1 and TRBJ2-7; D ambiguous. Germline-derived CDR1 and CDR2 are DFQATT and SNEGSKA (reference sequence). Trimming removed 7 bases from V and 3 bases from J, with 10 bases in between. CDR3 length equals 11 residues. This chain's CDR3 is CSGHQNYEQYF. The CDR3 DNA sequence: TGCAGTGGGCACCAGAACTACGAGCAGTACTTC.

This chain uses TRBV5-6 with TRBJ2-1; 11 bases line up with TRBD1. V was clipped by 3 bases and J by 12 bases; unmatched bases: 5. This CDR3 is 13 amino acids long. Germline V gene sequence: CDR1 SGHDT, CDR2 YYEEEE. This CDR3 reads CASSWGTGGGQFF. CDR3 nucleotide sequence: TGTGCCAGCAGCTGGGGGACAGGGGGAGGGCAGTTCTTC.

The rearrangement joins TRBV10-3 to TRBJ2-1; possibly TRBD2 for D (7 bases). The CDR3 contains 15 residues. The germline gives CDR1 ENHRY, CDR2 SYGVKD. V lost 10 bases, J lost 4 bases, and 20 bases lay in between. CDR3 sequence: CATRVWGGAYNEQFF. In DNA, the CDR3 is TGTGCCACACGGGTCTGGGGGGGGGCGTACAATGAGCAGTTCTTC.

This clone was found once. V is TRBV6-5 and J is TRBJ1-5; a weak D match, TRBD1 (5 bases). Per germline, CDR1 MNHEY and CDR2 SVGAGI. The CDR3 extends over 15 amino acids. Trimming shortened V by 0 bases and J by 3 bases, and 9 bases separated the two germline ends. Here the CDR3 reads CASSYSAGFNQPQHF. DNA of the CDR3: TGTGCCAGCAGTTACTCGGCAGGGTTCAATCAGCCCCAGCATTTT.

The V gene is TRBV21-1, the J gene TRBJ2-4. TRBV21-1 is deemed a pseudogene. The CDR3 sequence is 15 residues long. CDR3 in amino acids: CASSKEGLAKNIQYF. The CDR3 bases are TGTGCCAGCAGCAAAGAGGGATTAGCCAAAAACATTCAGTACTTC.

Comments on this clone: Other DNA sequences within the sample encode an identical CDR3. The chain recombines TRBV7-3 with TRBJ2-1; 7 bases match TRBD1. The CDR3 covers 15 residues. V shed 5 bases and J 4 bases; nucleotides not matched to a gene: 8. Germline V gene lookup returns CDR1 SGHTA and CDR2 FQGTGA. CDR3 amino acids: CASSVTGTDYNEQFF. For the CDR3, the DNA is TGTGCCAGCAGCGTCACCGGGACAGATTACAATGAGCAGTTCTTC.

The J gene is TRBJ1-2, the V gene TRBV15; TRBD1 agrees at 7 bases. The length of the CDR3 is 14 residues. V was clipped by 0 bases and J by 7 bases; unmatched bases: 5. Germline-derived CDR1 and CDR2 are LNHNV and YYDKDF (reference sequence). As DNA, the CDR3 is TGTGCCACCAGCAGAGACGACAGGGTGAGTGGCTACACCTTC. It translates to CATSRDDRVSGYTF. The full variable domain, rest sourced from reference TRBV15 and TRBJ1-2, is DAMVIQNPRYQVTQFGKPVTLSCSQTLNHNVMYWYQQKSSQAPKLLFHYYDKDFNNEADTPDNFQSRRPNTSFCFLDIRSPGLGDTAMYLCATSRDDRVSGYTFGSGTRLTVV.

The chain carries TRBV18 and TRBJ1-1; D gene ambiguous. CDR3 length: 16 residues. Deletions cut 1 base from V and 0 bases from J, with 12 bases between. CDR1 and CDR2 (germline): KGHSH, LQKENI. The CDR3 here is CASSPLDDGLNTEAFF. The CDR3 DNA reads as TGTGCCAGCTCACCACTGGACGACGGGTTGAACACTGAAGCTTTCTTT.

In DNA form, the CDR3 reads TGTGCCAGCAGTTACTCTGGGACCCACTATGGCTACACCTTC. It yields the protein CASSYSGTHYGYTF. The rearrangement joins TRBV6-5 to TRBJ1-2, with D possibly TRBD1 on 5 matching bases. V dropped 0 bases and J dropped 3 bases, with 8 bases sitting between them. The CDR3 spans 14 residues. In germline, CDR1 is MNHEY, CDR2 SVGAGI.

The chain is built from TRBV30 and TRBJ1-1; D unresolved. CDR3 length: 13 amino acids. Germline CDR1 and CDR2: GTSNPN and SVGIG (reference sequence). V lost 0 bases to trimming and J lost 4 bases, with 9 bases between them. This CDR3 is CAWSVRVGTEAFF. CDR3 DNA: TGTGCCTGGAGTGTCCGGGTGGGCACTGAAGCTTTCTTT. Using reference TRBV30 and TRBJ1-1 for the parts outside the CDR3, the full variable domain is SQTIHQWPATLVQPVGSPLSLECTVEGTSNPNLYWYRQAAGRGLQLLFYSVGIGQISSEVPQNLSASRPQDRQFILSSKKLLLSDSGFYLCAWSVRVGTEAFFGQGTRLTVV.

The rearrangement links TRBV4-1 to TRBJ2-1, with 7 nucleotides matching TRBD2. There are 16 residues in the CDR3. CDR1 is MGHRA and CDR2 is YSYEKL in the germline V gene. The V and J ends lost 1 base and 3 bases, in that order; junction bases with no gene match: 6. For the CDR3, the DNA is TGCGCCAGCAGCCAAGTGAGGCTAGCGGTCTACAATGAGCAGTTCTTC. It codes for CASSQVRLAVYNEQFF.

The chain links TRBV12-3 or TRBV12-4 to TRBJ1-5; unclear D gene. V was shortened by 4 bases and J by 7 bases, with 8 bases between the two germline ends. There are 12 residues in the CDR3. The CDR3 coding sequence is TGTGCCAGCAGTTACCCAGGCCAGCCCCAGCATTTT. This sequence encodes CASSYPGQPQHF.

This chain connects TRBV27 to TRBJ2-2, with 11 bases that match TRBD1. The CDR3 loop spans 16 amino acids. With 5 bases clipped from V and 6 bases from J, the junction kept 8 bases outside the gene matches. Per germline, CDR1 MNHEY and CDR2 SMNVEV (reference sequence). The CDR3 sequence: CASSRGQGANPGELFF. CDR3 DNA: TGTGCCAGCAGTCGCGGACAGGGGGCGAATCCCGGGGAGCTGTTTTTT.

This sequence joins TRBV2 and TRBJ1-5, with 9 bases identical to TRBD1. Germline V gives CDR1 SNHLY, CDR2 FYNNEI. V lost 7 bases to trimming and J lost 6 bases; unmatched junction nucleotides: 7. The CDR3 extends over 14 amino acids. The CDR3: CASTGQGLGQPQHF. CDR3 bases: TGTGCCAGCACCGGACAGGGGTTAGGTCAGCCCCAGCATTTT.

The chain joins TRBV3-1 (or the pseudogene TRBV3-2) to TRBJ1-1; TRBD1 is a possible D gene (5 bases). V was shortened by 7 bases and J by 3 bases, with 12 bases between the two germline ends. Per germline, CDR1 LGHDT and CDR2 YNNKEL (reference sequence). CDR3 size: 13 residues. For the CDR3, the DNA is TGTGCCAGCACCCAGCAGACAGACACTGAAGCTTTCTTT. It translates to CASTQQTDTEAFF.

The V gene is TRBV7-9, the J gene TRBJ2-7, with 7 bases matching TRBD2. This CDR3 has 16 residues. The ends lost 3 bases at V and 3 bases at J; junction bases unmatched: 11. Germline V gene sequence: CDR1 SEHNR, CDR2 FQNEAQ (reference sequence). Here the CDR3 reads CASSFRAVKRDYEQYF. CDR3 DNA: TGTGCCAGCAGCTTCCGGGCCGTGAAGCGGGACTACGAGCAGTACTTC.

The chain combines TRBV9 with TRBJ2-1; D may be TRBD2 (5 bases). Germline V CDR1 and CDR2: SGDLS, YYNGEE. CDR3 size: 16 residues. V lost 2 bases and J lost 5, with 17 bases in between. The CDR3 loop is CASSVGEGVGNNEQFF. Written as DNA, the CDR3 is TGTGCCAGCAGCGTGGGAGAGGGAGTCGGGAACAATGAGCAGTTCTTC.

This clone was seen once. The chain carries TRBV9 and TRBJ2-1; D remains ambiguous. The CDR3 is 15 residues long. Trimming pared 3 bases from V and 0 bases from J, leaving 10 bases between. CDR1 and CDR2 (germline): SGDLS, YYNGEE. The CDR3 here is CASSARVSSYNEQFF. The CDR3 DNA sequence: TGTGCCAGCAGCGCGCGAGTCAGCTCCTACAATGAGCAGTTCTTC.

V is TRBV4-1 and J is TRBJ1-2; no clear D. Germline CDR1 is MGHRA and CDR2 is YSYEKL. V lost 3 bases, J lost 8 bases, and 16 bases lay in between. CDR3 length: 14 residues. The DNA of the CDR3 is TGCGCCAGCAGCCACCCCTCGAGCCCATCCGGCTACACCTTC. Translation: CASSHPSSPSGYTF.

This sequence joins TRBV5-1 and TRBJ2-5; TRBD1 is a possible D gene (5 bases). This CDR3 is built from 15 residues. V lost 3 bases to trimming and J lost 4 bases, with 16 bases between them. Germline V lookup: CDR1 SGHRS, CDR2 YFSETQ. CDR3 coding DNA: TGCGCCAGCAGCTCCGGGTGGGGCTCGGGAGAGACCCAGTACTTC. It yields the protein CASSSGWGSGETQYF.

In this sample, this clone turned up a few times. The rearrangement uses TRBV27 and TRBJ1-5; tentative D call: TRBD1 (5 bases). V shed 3 bases and J shed 7 bases, with 16 bases lying between them. This CDR3 spans 15 amino acids. The V gene's germline CDR1 is MNHEY and CDR2 SMNVEV (reference sequence). CDR3 protein: CASSFSRGFGQPQHF. DNA of the CDR3: TGTGCCAGCAGTTTTTCCCGGGGGTTTGGACAGCCCCAGCATTTT.

CDR3 residues: CASSRDIRSMNTEAFF. CDR3 coding DNA: TGCGCCAGCAGTCGGGACATAAGATCCATGAACACTGAAGCTTTCTTT. This sequence joins TRBV5-1 and TRBJ1-1; D possibly corresponds to TRBD1 (6 bases). The CDR3 extends over 16 amino acids. V lost 5 bases and J 0 bases, leaving 17 bases between the germline ends. CDR1 and CDR2 from the germline V gene are SGHRS and YFSETQ.

This rearrangement joins TRBV11-3 to TRBJ2-1, with D perhaps assigned TRBD1 or TRBD2 (5 bases each). With 1 base removed from V and 5 bases from J, the gap between germline ends came to 12 bases. The germline V gene encodes CDR1 SGHNT and CDR2 YENEEA. CDR3 length equals 15 residues. CDR3 residues: CASSLGTGAHNEQFF. CDR3 sequence (DNA): TGTGCCAGCAGCTTAGGGACCGGGGCCCACAATGAGCAGTTCTTC.

The chain has TRBV7-8 and TRBJ1-4, with D possibly matching TRBD1 (5 bases). The germline CDR1 and CDR2 sequences are SGHVS and FQNEAQ. The CDR3 runs to 14 residues. V lost 2 bases and J lost 12, with 16 bases in between. The CDR3 here is CASSLRPGEGELFF. The CDR3 DNA follows: TGTGCCAGCAGCTTACGGCCGGGTGAAGGGGAACTGTTTTTT.